This TCR beta chain derives from a study of tumor-infiltrating lymphocytes in primary liver carcinoma. The wider study: Sample yields, roughly 3.65 to 8 million productive TCRbeta reads, were similar across the tissue types. Study outcomes and limitations: CD8+ and CD4+ repertoires went uncompared, the samples being bulk unsorted. Pairs of tumor regions overlapped more than tumor-adjacent and tumor-blood pairs did.

Of note for this clonotype: Antigen specificity is unknown.

A constant-region primer primed TCR beta cDNA synthesis from 400 to 550 ng of total RNA. Each TCR beta library was derived from three nested multiplex PCR rounds that employed slightly modified ARM-PCR. Forward primers for TRBV1-TRBV30 and a C-beta reverse primer served the first two PCR rounds, at around 11 cycles each. TCRdb passed the multiplex PCR reads through MiXCR, listing each CDR3 protein once. In the table there are a few hundred thousand distinct CDR3 sequences, around 50% of which are singletons. Unsorted whole blood served as the source of blood RNA, and germline DNA was extracted as well. Enrolled patients were chronically infected with HBV and treatment-naive. Germline CDR1 is SEHNR and CDR2 is FQNEAQ (reference sequence). CDR3 length equals 14 residues. Trimming pared 5 bases from V and 3 bases from J, leaving 14 bases between.

The V and J genes are TRBV7-9 and TRBJ2-7; D not certain. This TCR was recovered from a woman younger than 45 with primary liver carcinoma and hepatitis B virus infection. Sequenced material: peripheral blood. CDR3 coding DNA: TGTGCCAGCAGCCACTACCGGGTCAACTACGAGCAGTACTTC. This translates into CASSHYRVNYEQYF.